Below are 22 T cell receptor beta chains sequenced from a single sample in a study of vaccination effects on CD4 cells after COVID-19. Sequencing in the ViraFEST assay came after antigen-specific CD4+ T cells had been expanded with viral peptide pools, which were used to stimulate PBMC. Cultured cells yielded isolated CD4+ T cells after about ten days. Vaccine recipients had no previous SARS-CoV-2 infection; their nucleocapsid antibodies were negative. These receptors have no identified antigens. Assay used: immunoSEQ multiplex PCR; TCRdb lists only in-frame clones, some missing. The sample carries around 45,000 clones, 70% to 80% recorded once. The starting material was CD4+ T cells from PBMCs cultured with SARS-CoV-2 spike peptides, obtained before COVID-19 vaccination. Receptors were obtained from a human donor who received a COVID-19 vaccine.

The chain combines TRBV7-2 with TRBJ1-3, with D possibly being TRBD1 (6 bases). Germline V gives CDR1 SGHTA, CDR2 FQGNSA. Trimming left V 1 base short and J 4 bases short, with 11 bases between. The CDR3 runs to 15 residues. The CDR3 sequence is CASSLVRTAGNTIYF. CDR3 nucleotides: TGTGCCAGCAGCTTAGTGCGGACAGCAGGAAACACCATATATTTT.

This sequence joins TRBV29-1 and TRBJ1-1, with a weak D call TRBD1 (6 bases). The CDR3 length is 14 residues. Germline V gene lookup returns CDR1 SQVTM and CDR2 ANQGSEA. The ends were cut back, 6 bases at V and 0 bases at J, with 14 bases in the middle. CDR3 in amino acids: CSVFGQTMNTEAFF. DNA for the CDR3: TGCAGCGTCTTCGGACAGACTATGAACACTGAAGCTTTCTTT.

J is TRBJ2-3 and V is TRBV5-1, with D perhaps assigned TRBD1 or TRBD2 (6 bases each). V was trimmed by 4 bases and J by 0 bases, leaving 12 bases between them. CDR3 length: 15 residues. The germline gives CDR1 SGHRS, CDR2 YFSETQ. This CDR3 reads CASSLRGGSTDTQYF. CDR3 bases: TGCGCCAGCAGCCTCAGGGGAGGTAGCACAGATACGCAGTATTTT.

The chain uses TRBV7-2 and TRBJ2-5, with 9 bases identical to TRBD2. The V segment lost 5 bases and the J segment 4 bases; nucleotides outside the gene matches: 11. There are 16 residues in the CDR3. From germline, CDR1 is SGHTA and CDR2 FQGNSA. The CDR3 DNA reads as TGTGCCAGCAGCCCACGGCCGGGCGGGGGGGGAGAGACCCAGTACTTC. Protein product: CASSPRPGGGGETQYF.

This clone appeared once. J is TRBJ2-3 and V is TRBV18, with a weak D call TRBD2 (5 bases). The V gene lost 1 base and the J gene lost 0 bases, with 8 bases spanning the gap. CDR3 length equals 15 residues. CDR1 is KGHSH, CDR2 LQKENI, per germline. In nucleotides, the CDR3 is TGTGCCAGCTCACCACAACTAGGGAGCACAGATACGCAGTATTTT. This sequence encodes CASSPQLGSTDTQYF.

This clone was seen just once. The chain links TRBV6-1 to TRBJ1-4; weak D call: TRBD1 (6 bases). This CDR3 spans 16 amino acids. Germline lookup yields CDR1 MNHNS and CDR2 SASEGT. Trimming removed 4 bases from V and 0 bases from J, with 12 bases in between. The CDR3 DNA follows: TGTGCCAGCAGTGGCGGACAGACCGCAACTAATGAAAAACTGTTTTTT. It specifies CASSGGQTATNEKLFF.

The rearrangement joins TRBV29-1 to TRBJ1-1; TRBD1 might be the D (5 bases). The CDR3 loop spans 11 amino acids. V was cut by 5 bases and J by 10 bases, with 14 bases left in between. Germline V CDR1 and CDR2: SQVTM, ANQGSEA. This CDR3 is CSVRGRPGAFF. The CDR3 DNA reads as TGCAGCGTTAGGGGCCGCCCTGGAGCTTTCTTT.

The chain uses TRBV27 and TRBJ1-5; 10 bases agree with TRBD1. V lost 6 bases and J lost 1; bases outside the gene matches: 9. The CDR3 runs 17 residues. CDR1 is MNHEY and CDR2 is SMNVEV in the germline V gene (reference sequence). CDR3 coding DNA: TGTGCCAGCAGGCCAAACACGGGACAGGGGAGCAATCAGCCCCAGCATTTT. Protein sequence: CASRPNTGQGSNQPQHF.

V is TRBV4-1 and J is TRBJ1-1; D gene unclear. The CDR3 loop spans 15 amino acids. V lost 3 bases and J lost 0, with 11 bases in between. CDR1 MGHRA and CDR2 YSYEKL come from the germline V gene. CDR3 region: CASSQRRRMNTEAFF. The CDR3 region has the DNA TGCGCCAGCAGCCAGAGGCGAAGGATGAACACTGAAGCTTTCTTT.

The DNA of the CDR3 is TGTGCCAGCAGTGAGACTAGCGCAGATACGCAGTATTTT. It yields the protein CASSETSADTQYF. The chain has TRBV6-1 and TRBJ2-3; 8 bases match TRBD2. J lost 4 bases, V lost 3 bases, and 0 bases had no gene match. CDR3 length: 13 amino acids. Per germline, CDR1 MNHNS and CDR2 SASEGT.

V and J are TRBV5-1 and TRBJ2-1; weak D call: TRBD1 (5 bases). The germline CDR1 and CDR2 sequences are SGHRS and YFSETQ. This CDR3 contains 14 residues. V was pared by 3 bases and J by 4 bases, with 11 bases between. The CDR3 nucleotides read TGCGCCAGCAGCTCTAAAACAGGTTACAATGAGCAGTTCTTC. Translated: CASSSKTGYNEQFF.

CDR3 coding DNA: TGTGCCAGCAGTTTAAAATCAACGGGTAGGGGGCTTTTGAGGGGAAGCTATGGCTACACCTTC. Its translation is CASSLKSTGRGLLRGSYGYTF. The chain links TRBV27 to TRBJ1-2, with TRBD1 matching over 7 bases. The CDR3 totals 21 residues. V shed 2 bases and J 4 bases; nucleotides not matched to a gene: 25. Germline loops: CDR1 MNHEY, CDR2 SMNVEV (reference sequence).

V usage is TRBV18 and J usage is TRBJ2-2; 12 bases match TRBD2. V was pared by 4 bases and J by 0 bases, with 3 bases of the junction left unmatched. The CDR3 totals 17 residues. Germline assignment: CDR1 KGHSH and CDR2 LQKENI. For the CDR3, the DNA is TGTGCCAGCTCACAGGGACTAGCGGGTACGAACACCGGGGAGCTGTTTTTT. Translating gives CASSQGLAGTNTGELFF.

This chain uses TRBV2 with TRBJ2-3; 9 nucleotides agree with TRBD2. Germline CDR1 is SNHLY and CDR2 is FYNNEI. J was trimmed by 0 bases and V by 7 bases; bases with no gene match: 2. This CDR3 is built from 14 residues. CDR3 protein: CASTRGGSTDTQYF. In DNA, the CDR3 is TGTGCCAGCACGCGGGGGGGGAGCACAGATACGCAGTATTTT.

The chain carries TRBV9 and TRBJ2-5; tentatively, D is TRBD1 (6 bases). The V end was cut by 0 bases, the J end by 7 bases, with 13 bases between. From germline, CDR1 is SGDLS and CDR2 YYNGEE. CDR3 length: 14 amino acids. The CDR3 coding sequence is TGTGCCAGCAGCGTAGCCCCCCTAGGGGGGACCCAGTACTTC. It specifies CASSVAPLGGTQYF.

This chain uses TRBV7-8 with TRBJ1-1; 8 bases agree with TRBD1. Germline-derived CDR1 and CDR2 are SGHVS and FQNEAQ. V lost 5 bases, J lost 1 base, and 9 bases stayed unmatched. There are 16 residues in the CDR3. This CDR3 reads CASSLRVGTGNTEAFF. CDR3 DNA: TGTGCCAGCAGCCTTAGAGTCGGGACAGGGAACACTGAAGCTTTCTTT.

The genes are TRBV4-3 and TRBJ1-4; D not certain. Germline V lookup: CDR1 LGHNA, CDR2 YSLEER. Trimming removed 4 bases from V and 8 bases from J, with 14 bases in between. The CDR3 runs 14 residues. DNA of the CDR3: TGCGCCAGCAGCCTCGGGGAGGGAAGGGAAAAACTGTTTTTT. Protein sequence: CASSLGEGREKLFF.

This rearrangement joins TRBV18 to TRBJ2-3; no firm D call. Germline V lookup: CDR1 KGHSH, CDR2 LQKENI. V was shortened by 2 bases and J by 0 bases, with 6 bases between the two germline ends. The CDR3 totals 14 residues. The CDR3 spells CASSPSISTDTQYF. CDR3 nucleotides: TGTGCCAGCTCACCAAGCATCAGCACAGATACGCAGTATTTT.

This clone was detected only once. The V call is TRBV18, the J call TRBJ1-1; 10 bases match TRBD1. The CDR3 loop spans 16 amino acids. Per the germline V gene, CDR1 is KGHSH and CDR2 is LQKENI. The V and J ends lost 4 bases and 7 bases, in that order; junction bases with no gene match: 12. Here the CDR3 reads CASSLQIGQGGGEAFF. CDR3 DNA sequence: TGTGCCAGCTCACTCCAGATCGGACAGGGGGGGGGTGAAGCTTTCTTT.

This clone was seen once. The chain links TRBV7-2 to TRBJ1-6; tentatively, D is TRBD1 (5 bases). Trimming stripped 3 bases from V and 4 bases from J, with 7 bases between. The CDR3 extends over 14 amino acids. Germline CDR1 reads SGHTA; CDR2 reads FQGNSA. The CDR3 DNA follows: TGTGCCAGCAGCTTCGGACAATATAATTCACCCCTCCACTTT. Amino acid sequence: CASSFGQYNSPLHF.

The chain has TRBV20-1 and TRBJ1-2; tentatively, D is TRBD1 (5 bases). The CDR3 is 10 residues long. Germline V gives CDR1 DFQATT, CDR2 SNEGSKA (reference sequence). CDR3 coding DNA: TGCGGGACTTTTAACTATGGCTACACCTTC. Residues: CGTFNYGYTF.

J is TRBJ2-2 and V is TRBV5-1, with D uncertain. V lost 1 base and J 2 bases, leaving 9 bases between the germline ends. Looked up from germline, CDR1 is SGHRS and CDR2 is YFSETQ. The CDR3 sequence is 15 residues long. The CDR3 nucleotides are TGCGCCAGCAGCTTGCCGCTGGCAAACACCGGGGAGCTGTTTTTT. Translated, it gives CASSLPLANTGELFF.